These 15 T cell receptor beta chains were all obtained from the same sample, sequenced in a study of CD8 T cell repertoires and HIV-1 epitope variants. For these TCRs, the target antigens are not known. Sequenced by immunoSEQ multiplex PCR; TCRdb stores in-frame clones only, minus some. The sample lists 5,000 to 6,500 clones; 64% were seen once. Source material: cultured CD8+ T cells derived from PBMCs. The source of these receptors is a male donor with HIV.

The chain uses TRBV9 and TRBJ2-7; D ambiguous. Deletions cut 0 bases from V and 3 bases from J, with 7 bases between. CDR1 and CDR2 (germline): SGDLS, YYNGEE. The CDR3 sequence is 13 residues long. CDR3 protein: CASSVAPLYEQYF. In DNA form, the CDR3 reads TGTGCCAGCAGCGTAGCCCCCCTCTACGAGCAGTACTTC.

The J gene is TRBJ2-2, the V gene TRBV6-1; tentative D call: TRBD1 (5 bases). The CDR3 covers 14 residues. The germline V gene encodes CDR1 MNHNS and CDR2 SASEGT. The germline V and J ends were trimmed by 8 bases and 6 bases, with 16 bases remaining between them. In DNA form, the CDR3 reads TGTGCCAGCTTTAGTGGGGCTCTCTCCGGGGAGCTGTTTTTT. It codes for CASFSGALSGELFF.

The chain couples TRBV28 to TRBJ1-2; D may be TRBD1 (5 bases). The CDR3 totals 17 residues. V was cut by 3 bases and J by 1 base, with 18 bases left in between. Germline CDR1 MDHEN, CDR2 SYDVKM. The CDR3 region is CASSFGGVLTVNYGYTF. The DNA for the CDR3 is TGTGCCAGCAGTTTTGGCGGGGTATTGACAGTTAACTATGGCTACACCTTC.

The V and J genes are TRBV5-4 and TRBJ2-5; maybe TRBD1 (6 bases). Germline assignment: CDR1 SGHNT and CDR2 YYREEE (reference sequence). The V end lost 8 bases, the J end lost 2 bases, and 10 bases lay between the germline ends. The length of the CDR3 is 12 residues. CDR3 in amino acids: CASWDTQETQYF. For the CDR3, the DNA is TGTGCCAGTTGGGACACACAAGAGACCCAGTACTTC.

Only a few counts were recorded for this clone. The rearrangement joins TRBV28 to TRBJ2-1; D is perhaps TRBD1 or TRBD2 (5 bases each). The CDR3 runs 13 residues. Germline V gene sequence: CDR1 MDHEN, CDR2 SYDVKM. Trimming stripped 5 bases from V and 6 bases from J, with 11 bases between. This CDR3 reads CASSGDRLNEQFF. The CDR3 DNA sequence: TGTGCCAGCAGTGGGGACCGACTCAATGAGCAGTTCTTC.

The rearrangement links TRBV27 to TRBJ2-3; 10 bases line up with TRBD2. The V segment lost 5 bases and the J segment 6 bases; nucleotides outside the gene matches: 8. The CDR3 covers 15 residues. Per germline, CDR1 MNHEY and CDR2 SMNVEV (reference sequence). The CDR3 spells CASSPSGGAADTQYF. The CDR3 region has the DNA TGTGCCAGCAGTCCCAGCGGGGGGGCCGCCGATACGCAGTATTTT.

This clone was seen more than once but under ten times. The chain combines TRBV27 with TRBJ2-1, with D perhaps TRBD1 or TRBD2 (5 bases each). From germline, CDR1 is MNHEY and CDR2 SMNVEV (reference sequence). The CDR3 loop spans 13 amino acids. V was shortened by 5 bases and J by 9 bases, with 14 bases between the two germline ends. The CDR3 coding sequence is TGTGCCAGCAGTCTGAGGGGCTATAGTGAGCAGTTCTTC. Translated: CASSLRGYSEQFF.

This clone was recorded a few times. CDR3 region: CASSSGGSAYNEQFF. CDR3 nucleotides: TGTGCCAGCAGTTCAGGCGGGAGTGCCTACAATGAGCAGTTCTTC. The J gene is TRBJ2-1, the V gene TRBV27; 7 nucleotides align to TRBD2. V was pared by 4 bases and J by 2 bases, with 5 bases of the junction left unmatched. CDR1 and CDR2 (germline): MNHEY, SMNVEV (reference sequence). The CDR3 is 15 residues long.

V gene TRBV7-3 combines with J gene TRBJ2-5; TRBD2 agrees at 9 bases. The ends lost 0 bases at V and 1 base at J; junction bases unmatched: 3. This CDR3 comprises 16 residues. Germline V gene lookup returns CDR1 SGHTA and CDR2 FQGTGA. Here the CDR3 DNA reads TGTGCCAGCAGCTTAACTGGCGGGGGGGCCCAAGAGACCCAGTACTTC. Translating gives CASSLTGGGAQETQYF.

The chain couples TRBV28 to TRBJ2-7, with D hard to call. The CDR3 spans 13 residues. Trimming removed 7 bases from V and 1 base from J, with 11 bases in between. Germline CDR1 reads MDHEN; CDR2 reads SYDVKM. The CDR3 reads CASTSTVSYEQYF. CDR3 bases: TGTGCCAGCACCTCGACTGTGTCCTACGAGCAGTACTTC. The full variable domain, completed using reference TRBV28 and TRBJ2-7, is DVKVTQSSRYLVKRTGEKVFLECVQDMDHENMFWYRQDPGLGLRLIYFSYDVKMKEKGDIPEGYSVSREKKERFSLILESASTNQTSMYLCASTSTVSYEQYFGPGTRLTVT.

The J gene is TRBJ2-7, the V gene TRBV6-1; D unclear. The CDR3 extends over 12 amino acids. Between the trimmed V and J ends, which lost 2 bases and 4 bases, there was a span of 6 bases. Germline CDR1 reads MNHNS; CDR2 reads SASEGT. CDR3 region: CASSESSYEQYF. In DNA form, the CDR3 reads TGTGCCAGCAGTGAATCCTCATACGAGCAGTACTTC.

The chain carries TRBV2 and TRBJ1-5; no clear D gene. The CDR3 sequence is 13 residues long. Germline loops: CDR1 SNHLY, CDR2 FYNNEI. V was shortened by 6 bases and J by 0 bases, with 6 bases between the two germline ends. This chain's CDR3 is CASRGDSNQPQHF. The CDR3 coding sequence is TGTGCCAGCAGGGGAGATAGCAATCAGCCCCAGCATTTT.

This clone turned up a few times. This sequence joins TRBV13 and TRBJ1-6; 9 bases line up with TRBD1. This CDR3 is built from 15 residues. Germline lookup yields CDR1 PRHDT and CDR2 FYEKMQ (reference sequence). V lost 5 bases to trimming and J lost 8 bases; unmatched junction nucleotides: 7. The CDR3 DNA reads TGTGCCAGCAGCACGACCGGGACAGGGTATTCACCCCTCCACTTT. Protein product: CASSTTGTGYSPLHF.

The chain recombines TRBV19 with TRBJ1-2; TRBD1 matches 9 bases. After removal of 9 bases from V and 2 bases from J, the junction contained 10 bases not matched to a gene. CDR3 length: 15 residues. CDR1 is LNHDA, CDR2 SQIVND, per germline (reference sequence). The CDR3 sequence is CASELRTGANYGYTF. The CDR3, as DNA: TGTGCCAGCGAGCTCAGGACAGGGGCGAACTATGGCTACACCTTC.

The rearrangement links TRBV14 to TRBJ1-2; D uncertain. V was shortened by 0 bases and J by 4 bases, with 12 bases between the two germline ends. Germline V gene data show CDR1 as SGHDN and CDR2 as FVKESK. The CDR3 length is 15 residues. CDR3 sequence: CASSQDHGSGYGYTF. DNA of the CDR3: TGTGCCAGCAGCCAAGACCACGGGAGCGGCTATGGCTACACCTTC.